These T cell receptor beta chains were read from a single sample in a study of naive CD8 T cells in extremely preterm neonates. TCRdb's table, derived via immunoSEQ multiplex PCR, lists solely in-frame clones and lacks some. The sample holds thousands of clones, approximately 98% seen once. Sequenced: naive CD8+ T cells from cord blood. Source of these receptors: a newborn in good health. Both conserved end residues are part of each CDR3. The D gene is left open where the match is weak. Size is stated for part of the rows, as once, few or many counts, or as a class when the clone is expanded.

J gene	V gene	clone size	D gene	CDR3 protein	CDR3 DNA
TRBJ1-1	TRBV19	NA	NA	CASSIVQGAEAFF	TGTGCCAGTAGTATTGTACAGGGTGCTGAAGCTTTCTTT
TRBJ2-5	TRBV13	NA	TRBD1	CASNQQGAETQYF	TGTGCCAGCAACCAACAGGGGGCGGAGACCCAGTACTTC
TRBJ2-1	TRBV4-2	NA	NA	CASSQDVSSYNEQFF	TGTGCCAGCAGCCAAGACGTCAGCTCCTACAATGAGCAGTTCTTC
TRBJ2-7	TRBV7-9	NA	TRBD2	CASSLGLAGGEQYF	TGTGCCAGCAGCTTGGGACTAGCGGGGGGCGAGCAGTACTTC
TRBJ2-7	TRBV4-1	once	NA	CASSQQDRMYEQYF	TGCGCCAGCAGCCAACAAGACAGGATGTACGAGCAGTACTTC
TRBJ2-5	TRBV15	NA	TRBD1	CATSRTGEETQYF	TGTGCCACCAGCAGGACAGGGGAAGAGACCCAGTACTTC
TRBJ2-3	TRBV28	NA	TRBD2	CASSLAIAGGPADTQYF	TGTGCCAGCAGTTTGGCTATAGCGGGAGGGCCAGCAGATACGCAGTATTTT
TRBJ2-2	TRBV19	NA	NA	CASSAPLETGELFF	TGTGCCAGTAGTGCACCCCTCGAGACCGGGGAGCTGTTTTTT
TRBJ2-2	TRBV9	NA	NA	CASSFTRGTGELFF	TGTGCCAGCAGCTTCACCAGGGGCACCGGGGAGCTGTTTTTT
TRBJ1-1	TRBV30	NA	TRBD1	CAWSATGQGEAFF	TGTGCCTGGAGTGCCACAGGACAGGGTGAAGCTTTCTTT
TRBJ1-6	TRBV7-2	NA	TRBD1	CASSVGPGQGDSPLHF	TGTGCCAGCAGCGTAGGTCCGGGACAGGGAGATTCACCCCTCCACTTT
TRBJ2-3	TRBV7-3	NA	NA	CASSGTFGTDTQYF	TGTGCCAGCAGCGGGACTTTTGGCACAGATACGCAGTATTTT
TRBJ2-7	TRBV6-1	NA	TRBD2	CASSALAGVSYEQYF	TGTGCCAGCAGTGCTCTAGCGGGAGTTTCCTACGAGCAGTACTTC
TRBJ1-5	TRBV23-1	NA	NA	CASSQAGDLDGPSKDQPQHF	TGCGCCAGCAGTCAAGCGGGGGATCTCGACGGGCCCTCGAAGGATCAGCCCCAGCATTTT
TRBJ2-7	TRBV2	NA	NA	CASSDEGNEQYF	TGTGCCAGCAGTGATGAGGGTAACGAGCAGTACTTC
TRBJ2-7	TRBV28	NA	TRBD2	CASSSTGTSGTYEQYF	TGTGCCAGCAGTTCCACGGGGACTAGCGGTACCTACGAGCAGTACTTC
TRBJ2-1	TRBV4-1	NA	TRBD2	CASSQDEGAGYNEQFF	TGCGCCAGCAGCCAAGATGAGGGAGCGGGGTACAATGAGCAGTTCTTC
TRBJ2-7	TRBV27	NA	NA	CASSPGGGAAEQYF	TGTGCCAGCAGTCCAGGTGGGGGGGCAGCCGAGCAGTACTTC
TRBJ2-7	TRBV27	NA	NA	CASSQIPYEQYF	TGTGCCAGCAGTCAAATTCCCTACGAGCAGTACTTC
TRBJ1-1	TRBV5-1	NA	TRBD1	CASSQGQGETEAFF	TGCGCCAGCAGCCAAGGACAGGGGGAAACTGAAGCTTTCTTT
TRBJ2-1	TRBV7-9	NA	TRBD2	CASSFTSGGYNEQFF	TGTGCCAGCAGTTTCACTTCCGGGGGGTACAATGAGCAGTTCTTC
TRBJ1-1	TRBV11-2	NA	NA	CASSLAVAGSEAFF	TGTGCCAGCAGCTTAGCAGTTGCGGGGTCTGAAGCTTTCTTT
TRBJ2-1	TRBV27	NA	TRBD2	CASSLPGLAYNEQFF	TGTGCCAGCAGTTTACCGGGACTAGCCTACAATGAGCAGTTCTTC
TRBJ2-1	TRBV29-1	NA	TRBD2	CSVEGVGGSSYNEQFF	TGCAGCGTTGAAGGAGTGGGAGGGAGCTCCTACAATGAGCAGTTCTTC
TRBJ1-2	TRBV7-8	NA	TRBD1	CASSLQGNPTSPYGYTF	TGTGCCAGCAGCCTACAGGGGAACCCCACGTCGCCCTATGGCTACACCTTC
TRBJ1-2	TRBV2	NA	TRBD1	CASSASGQGGGYTF	TGTGCCAGCAGTGCATCGGGACAGGGAGGCGGCTACACCTTC
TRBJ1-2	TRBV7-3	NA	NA	CASSLSGGTDGYTF	TGTGCCAGCAGCTTATCTGGCGGGACGGATGGCTACACCTTC
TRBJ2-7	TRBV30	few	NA	CAWTAGYEQYF	TGTGCCTGGACGGCGGGGTACGAGCAGTACTTC
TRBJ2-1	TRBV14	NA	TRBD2	CASSQDSRLAGGNNEQFF	TGTGCCAGCAGCCAAGATTCCCGACTAGCGGGGGGAAACAATGAGCAGTTCTTC
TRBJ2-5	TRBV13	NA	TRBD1	CASSLGTGGETQYF	TGTGCCAGCAGCTTAGGGACAGGGGGCGAGACCCAGTACTTC
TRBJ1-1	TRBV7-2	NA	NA	CASSFEGTEAFF	TGTGCCAGCAGTTTCGAGGGAACTGAAGCTTTCTTT
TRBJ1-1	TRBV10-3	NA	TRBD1	CAISDHQGTDTEAFF	TGTGCCATCAGTGACCACCAAGGGACAGACACTGAAGCTTTCTTT
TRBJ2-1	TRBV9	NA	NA	CASSATSNEQFF	TGTGCCAGCAGCGCGACTAGCAATGAGCAGTTCTTC
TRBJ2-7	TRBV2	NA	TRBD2	CASSAGLAGGEEQYF	TGTGCCAGCAGTGCCGGACTAGCGGGAGGAGAAGAGCAGTACTTC
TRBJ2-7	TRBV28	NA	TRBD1	CASSSGQGTLYEQYF	TGTGCCAGCAGTTCCGGACAGGGAACCCTCTACGAGCAGTACTTC
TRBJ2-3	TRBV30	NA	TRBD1	CAWDRGTDTQYF	TGTGCCTGGGACAGGGGCACAGATACGCAGTATTTT
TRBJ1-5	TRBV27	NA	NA	CASSLDSLSNQPQHF	TGTGCCAGCAGTTTGGACAGTTTGAGCAATCAGCCCCAGCATTTT
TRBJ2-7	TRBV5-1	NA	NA	CASSPKEKDWESYEQYF	TGCGCCAGCAGCCCTAAAGAAAAGGACTGGGAATCCTACGAGCAGTACTTC
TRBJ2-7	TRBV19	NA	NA	CASSISRDYSYEQYF	TGTGCCAGTAGTATAAGTAGAGACTACTCCTACGAGCAGTACTTC
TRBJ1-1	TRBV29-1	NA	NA	CSVDRGDTEAFF	TGCAGCGTTGACAGGGGTGACACTGAAGCTTTCTTT
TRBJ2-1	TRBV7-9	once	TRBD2	CASRPGLAINNEQFF	TGTGCCAGCAGGCCAGGACTAGCGATAAACAATGAGCAGTTCTTC
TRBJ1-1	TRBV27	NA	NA	CATHGAGDTEAFF	TGTGCCACCCACGGGGCAGGGGACACTGAAGCTTTCTTT
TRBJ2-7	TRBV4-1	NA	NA	CASSQEGAGWDEQYF	TGCGCCAGCAGCCAAGAGGGGGCAGGGTGGGACGAGCAGTACTTC
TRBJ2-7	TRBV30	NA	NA	CAWSVKHREQYF	TGTGCCTGGAGTGTAAAACACCGCGAGCAGTACTTC
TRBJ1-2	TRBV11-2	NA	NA	CASSLGQGGYGYTF	TGTGCCAGCAGCTTGGGGCAGGGAGGCTATGGCTACACCTTC
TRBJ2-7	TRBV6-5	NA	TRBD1	CASSYSGTDYEQYF	TGTGCCAGCAGTTACTCCGGGACAGACTACGAGCAGTACTTC
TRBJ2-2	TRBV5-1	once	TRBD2	CASTSGTTMFTGELFF	TGCGCCAGCACCTCCGGGACTACCATGTTCACCGGGGAGCTGTTTTTT
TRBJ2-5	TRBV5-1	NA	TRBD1	CASSLVRDRVGETQYF	TGCGCCAGCAGCTTGGTCCGGGACAGGGTGGGAGAGACCCAGTACTTC
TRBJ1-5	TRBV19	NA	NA	CASSIQSNQPQHF	TGTGCCAGTAGTATACAGAGCAATCAGCCCCAGCATTTT
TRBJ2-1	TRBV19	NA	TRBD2	CASSPGTNYNEQFF	TGTGCCAGTAGTCCAGGGACTAACTACAATGAGCAGTTCTTC
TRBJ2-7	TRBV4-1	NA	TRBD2	CASSQDPLAGPSYEQYF	TGCGCCAGCAGCCAAGATCCCCTAGCGGGGCCCTCCTACGAGCAGTACTTC
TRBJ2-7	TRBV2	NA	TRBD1	CASSGTGDYEQYF	TGTGCCAGCAGTGGGACAGGGGACTACGAGCAGTACTTC
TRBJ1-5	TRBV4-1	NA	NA	CASSQGHNQPQHF	TGCGCCAGCAGCCAAGGACACAATCAGCCCCAGCATTTT
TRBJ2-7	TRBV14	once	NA	CASSQGRGPPYEQYF	TGTGCCAGCAGCCAAGGGCGGGGGCCTCCCTACGAGCAGTACTTC
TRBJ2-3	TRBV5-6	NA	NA	CASSLIMRTDTQYF	TGTGCCAGCAGCTTAATAATGAGGACAGATACGCAGTATTTT
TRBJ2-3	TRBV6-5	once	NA	CANLKADTQYF	TGTGCCAACTTAAAAGCTGATACGCAGTATTTT